This T cell receptor (beta chain) was sequenced for a study of technical replicates of blood from a handful of donors (dated by TCRdb to 2016 to 2017). Looking up the germline V gene (reference sequence) yields CDR1 SEHNR and CDR2 FQNEAQ. Trimming takes 5 bases off V and 2 bases off J; junction bases not matched to a gene: 6. Including cysteine and phenylalanine, the CDR3 has 14 amino acids. Only the CDR3 part of the read is kept: 42 bases, read in frame from the first base. On this clone itself: Its antigen remains unidentified. No clone much larger than this one lies a single base away; base qualities are absent.

To prepare the library, the immunoSEQ multiplex PCR assay was applied. The clones in this table, taken by TCRdb from immuneACCESS, are in-frame only. Not every clone is retained; where verified, under half of the shortfall comes from an unresolved V gene, and the cause of the rest is unknown. The sample contains 55,000 to 75,000 clones, about 92% of them found a single time. The leading ten clones occupy more than 4% of the sample. Sequencing was carried out using PBMCs. The rearranged chain carries TRBV7-9 and TRBJ2-7; the central 7 bases match TRBD1. This receptor was obtained from a human donor in good health. Some clones in this sample may be carry-over from other donors' samples. The nucleotide sequence is TGTGCCAGCAGCCACGGACAGGAACCCTACGAGCAGTACTTC. Its amino acids are CASSHGQEPYEQYF. Reference TRBV7-9 and TRBJ2-7 genes cover what lies past the CDR3, so the full variable domain is DTGVSQNPRHKITKRGQNVTFRCDPISEHNRLYWYRQTLGQGPEFLTYFQNEAQLEKSRLLSDRFSAERPKGSFSTLEIQRTEQGDSAMYLCASSHGQEPYEQYFGPGTRLTVT.